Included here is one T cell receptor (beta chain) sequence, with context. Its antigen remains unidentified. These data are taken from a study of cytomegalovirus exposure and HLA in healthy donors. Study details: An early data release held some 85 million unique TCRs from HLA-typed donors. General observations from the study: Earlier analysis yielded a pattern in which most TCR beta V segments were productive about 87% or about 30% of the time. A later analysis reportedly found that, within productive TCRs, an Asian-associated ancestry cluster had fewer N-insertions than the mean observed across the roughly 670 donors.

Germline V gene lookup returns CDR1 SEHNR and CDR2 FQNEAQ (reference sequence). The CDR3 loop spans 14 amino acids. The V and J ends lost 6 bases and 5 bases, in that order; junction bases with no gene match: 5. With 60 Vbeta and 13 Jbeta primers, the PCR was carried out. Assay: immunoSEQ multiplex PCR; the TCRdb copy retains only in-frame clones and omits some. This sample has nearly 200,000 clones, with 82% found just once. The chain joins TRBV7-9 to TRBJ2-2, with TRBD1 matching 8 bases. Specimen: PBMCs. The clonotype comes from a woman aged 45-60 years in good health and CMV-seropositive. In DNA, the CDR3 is TGTGCCAGCAGGTACAGGGGGATGACCGGGGAGCTGTTTTTT. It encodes CASRYRGMTGELFF. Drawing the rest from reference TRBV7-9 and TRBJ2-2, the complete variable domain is DTGVSQNPRHKITKRGQNVTFRCDPISEHNRLYWYRQTLGQGPEFLTYFQNEAQLEKSRLLSDRFSAERPKGSFSTLEIQRTEQGDSAMYLCASRYRGMTGELFFGEGSRLTVL.